Reported below is one T cell receptor beta chain. Antigen specificity is unknown. The CDR3 end is not reached by the read, which stops 3 residues before it; the germline J gene fills it in. Method: immunoSEQ multiplex PCR; TCRdb's copy keeps in-frame clones and lacks some. This table lists under 35,000 clones. This CDR3 spans 14 amino acids. V was cut by 1 base and J by 1 base, with 8 bases left in between. Looked up from germline, CDR1 is SGHRS and CDR2 is YFSETQ. This entry is derived from a study of T cells in women clearing cervical HPV infection. Whole-study context: Donors had HPV16-related CIN3 or worse; 2 had invasive cancer. For cases, blood was sampled a median around 150 days after lesion detection, interquartile range roughly 90 to 210 days.

Whole-study results and caveats: Associations may precede or follow infection; HPV-specific or memory T cells were not isolated.

Sequenced sample: blood buffy coat. The sequence was collected from a woman between 18 and 75 years old with a cervical HPV16 infection that either progressed to CIN3+ or cleared (not recorded which). This rearrangement joins TRBV5-1 to TRBJ2-5; no clear D gene. CDR3 residues: CASSLKGFQETQYF. The CDR3 DNA, read in part, is TGCGCCAGCAGCTTGAAAGGGTTCCAAGAGACC.